One sample yielded the 3 T cell receptor beta chains listed below, sequenced in a study of Ad26.COV2.S vaccination and SARS-CoV-2 variants. Documented treatment: roughly 18 received Ad26.COV2.S at low or high dose, single or two shots; roughly five received placebo; per-sample allocation not given. At day 63 after the first vaccine or placebo injection, samples were drawn. Profiling relied on immunoSEQ multiplex PCR, and the TCRdb table lists in-frame clones only, not all of them. The sample yields 350,000 to 500,000 clones, 89% seen once. Sample: peripheral blood, taken in a trial of Ad26.COV2.S vaccine versus placebo. Every receptor here comes from a person aged 18-65 years who received the Ad26.COV2.S COVID-19 vaccine or a placebo.

The J gene is TRBJ2-1, the V gene TRBV10-3; 7 nucleotides agree with TRBD2. CDR1 and CDR2 from the germline V gene are ENHRY and SYGVKD. The CDR3 has 15 amino acids. The ends lost 4 bases at V and 2 bases at J; junction bases unmatched: 5. The DNA of the CDR3 is TGTGCCATCAGTGTTGTTACTAGCGCCTACAATGAGCAGTTCTTC. It is translated as CAISVVTSAYNEQFF.

The V call is TRBV30, the J call TRBJ2-3, with D perhaps matching TRBD1 or TRBD2 (5 bases each). CDR3 length: 14 amino acids. Germline V lookup: CDR1 GTSNPN, CDR2 SVGIG (reference sequence). V lost 0 bases, J lost 1 base, and 8 bases lay in between. The CDR3 DNA reads as TGTGCCTGGAGTGTCGGGGCCCGCACAGATACGCAGTATTTT. Translation: CAWSVGARTDTQYF.

The sample holds one count of this clone. This chain uses TRBV10-3 with TRBJ2-1; 13 bases fit TRBD2. Germline loops: CDR1 ENHRY, CDR2 SYGVKD. This CDR3 region has 14 residues. With 10 bases clipped from V and 8 bases from J, the junction kept 8 bases outside the gene matches. CDR3 residues: CASHAGTSGDEQFF. In DNA, the CDR3 is TGTGCCAGCCACGCCGGGACTAGCGGGGATGAGCAGTTCTTC.